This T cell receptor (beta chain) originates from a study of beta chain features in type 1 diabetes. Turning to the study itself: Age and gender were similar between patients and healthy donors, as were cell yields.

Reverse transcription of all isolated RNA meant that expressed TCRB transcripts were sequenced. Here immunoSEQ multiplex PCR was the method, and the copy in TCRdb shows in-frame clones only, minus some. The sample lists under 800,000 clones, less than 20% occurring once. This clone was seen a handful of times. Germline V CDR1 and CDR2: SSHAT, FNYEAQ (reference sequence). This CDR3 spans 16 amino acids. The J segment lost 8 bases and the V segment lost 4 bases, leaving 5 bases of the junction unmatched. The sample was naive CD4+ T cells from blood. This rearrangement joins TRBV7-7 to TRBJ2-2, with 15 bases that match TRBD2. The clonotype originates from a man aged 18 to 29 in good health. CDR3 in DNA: TGTGCCAGCAGCTCGGGACTAGCGGGAGGAAATGGGGAGCTGTTTTTT. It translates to CASSSGLAGGNGELFF. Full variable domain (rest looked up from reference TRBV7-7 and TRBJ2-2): GAGVSQSPRYKVTKRGQDVTLRCDPISSHATLYWYQQALGQGPEFLTYFNYEAQPDKSGLPSDRFSAERPEGSISTLTIQRTEQRDSAMYRCASSSGLAGGNGELFFGEGSRLTVL.